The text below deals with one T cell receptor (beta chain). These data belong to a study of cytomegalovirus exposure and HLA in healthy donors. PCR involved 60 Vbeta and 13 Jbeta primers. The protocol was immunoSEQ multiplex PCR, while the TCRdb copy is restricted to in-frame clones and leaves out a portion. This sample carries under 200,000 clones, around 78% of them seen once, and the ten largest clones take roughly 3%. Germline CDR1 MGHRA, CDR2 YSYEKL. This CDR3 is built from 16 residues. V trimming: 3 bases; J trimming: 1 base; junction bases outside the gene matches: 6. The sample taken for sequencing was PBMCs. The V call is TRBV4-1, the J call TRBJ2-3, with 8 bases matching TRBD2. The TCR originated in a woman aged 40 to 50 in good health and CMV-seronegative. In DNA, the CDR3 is TGCGCCAGCAGCCAGGAACTAGCGGTCGGCACAGATACGCAGTATTTT. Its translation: CASSQELAVGTDTQYF.